Below, one TCR beta chain is given with its context. Study processing details: Amplification from reference gene primers served as the basis for estimated nucleated cell counts. Sequencing was performed with immunoSEQ multiplex PCR; in TCRdb, only in-frame clones are kept and a portion is missing. V and J calls plus clone size are reproduced from that table; the DNA served to infer D and trimming. The sample yields 120,000 to 150,000 clones, around nine tenths seen once. This record comes from a study of blood T cell repertoires in COVID-19. In the study overall: COVID-19 samples collected from the United States, Italy and Spain covered acute and convalescent phases. PBMCs, B-cell-depleted T cells, or T cells were the source of the cDNA or gDNA that made up the material.

Sequenced sample: peripheral blood. The receptor was isolated from a man aged 50 to 60 with active or convalescent COVID-19.

DNA for the CDR3: TGTGCCAGCAGCTGGGGGCCGGGGACAGGGTCAGGCGAGCAGTACTTC. Amino acids: CASSWGPGTGSGEQYF. This chain connects TRBV5-5 to TRBJ2-7, with 9 bases fitting TRBD1. Germline V gives CDR1 SGHKS, CDR2 YYEKEE (reference sequence). Trimming at V came to 3 bases and at J to 6 bases, leaving 13 bases not matched to a gene. CDR3 length equals 16 residues. Supplemented by reference TRBV5-5 and TRBJ2-7, the full variable domain reads DAGVTQSPTHLIKTRGQQVTLRCSPISGHKSVSWYQQVLGQGPQFIFQYYEKEERGRGNFPDRFSARQFPNYSSELNVNALLLGDSALYLCASSWGPGTGSGEQYFGPGTRLTVT.